The sequence of this TCR beta chain was determined in a study of blood T cell repertoires in COVID-19. Study overall: COVID-19 samples, acute and convalescent, were from the United States, Italy and Spain. PBMCs, B-cell-depleted T cells, or T cells provided the cDNA or gDNA that made up the material.

As originally analysed: By means of reference gene primer amplification, nucleated cell counts were estimated. The repertoire was sequenced with immunoSEQ multiplex PCR; TCRdb's copy has only in-frame clones and lacks some. The V and J calls and clone size come from that table; D and trimming were worked out from the DNA. The sample carries approximately 81,000 clones, roughly 86% recorded once. CDR3 length: 17 residues. Trimming pared 2 bases from V and 0 bases from J, leaving 11 bases between. The germline CDR1 and CDR2 sequences are MGHDK and SYGVNS. This clone was seen a few times. The sequenced sample was peripheral blood. The V call is TRBV25-1, the J call TRBJ1-6; D is possibly TRBD1 (6 bases). This TCR came from a human donor in a cohort sampled during active COVID-19. The chain's CDR3 is CASSEGQRSSYNSPLHF. The CDR3 DNA reads TGTGCCAGCAGTGAAGGACAGCGTAGCTCCTATAATTCACCCCTCCACTTT.